The 18 T cell receptor beta chains below were found in one sample sequenced in a study. TCRdb redid the calling of the RT-PCR reads with MiXCR, one entry per CDR3 protein. The profile shows about 680,000 distinct CDR3 sequences, 14% of them singletons. Sequenced material: memory CD4+ T cells from blood. The receptors derive from a female donor in good health, serving as a healthy control.

The V gene is TRBV7-9, the J gene TRBJ1-5; D perhaps matches TRBD1 (5 bases). V lost 8 bases and J 1 base, leaving 15 bases between the germline ends. The germline V gene has CDR1 SEHNR and CDR2 FQNEAQ (reference sequence). The CDR3 has 15 residues. Here the CDR3 DNA reads TGTGCCAGCGGTGGGGCTGGGAACAGCAATCAGCCCCAGCATTTT. Amino acid sequence: CASGGAGNSNQPQHF.

In regard to this clonotype: A much more abundant neighbour one base away suggests this may be a read error. V usage is TRBV4-3 and J usage is TRBJ1-2; D is uncertain. This CDR3 is built from 13 residues. Per germline, CDR1 LGHNA and CDR2 YSLEER. Here the CDR3 reads CASIQDPARGYTF. The CDR3 nucleotides are TGCGCCAGCATCCAAGACCCAGCTCGTGGCTACACCTTC.

V usage is TRBV5-1 and J usage is TRBJ2-5; D might be TRBD2 (6 bases). Germline V CDR1 and CDR2: SGHRS, YFSETQ. This CDR3 contains 15 residues. The ends were cut back, 5 bases at V and 2 bases at J, with 16 bases in the middle. The CDR3 is CASSFGGAGQETQYF. DNA of the CDR3: TGCGCCAGCAGTTTCGGAGGGGCCGGGCAAGAGACCCAGTACTTC.

This chain links TRBV24-1 with TRBJ2-6; the D is unclear. V lost 4 bases and J lost 4, with 7 bases in between. CDR1 KGHDR and CDR2 SFDVKD come from the germline V gene. CDR3 length: 14 residues. CDR3 coding DNA: TGTGCCACCAGTGAACCTACAGGGGCCAACGTCCTGACTTTC. Its protein is CATSEPTGANVLTF.

This clonotype has only a few counts. J is TRBJ1-5 and V is TRBV20-1; no reliable D call. Germline V CDR1 and CDR2: DFQATT, SNEGSKA (reference sequence). This CDR3 spans 15 amino acids. V dropped 1 base and J dropped 2 bases, with 12 bases sitting between them. CDR3 protein: CSARAGPFGNQPQHF. In DNA, the CDR3 is TGCAGTGCTAGAGCGGGCCCATTCGGCAATCAGCCCCAGCATTTT.

This chain uses TRBV7-2 with TRBJ2-7; weak D call: TRBD1 (6 bases). Trimming pared 6 bases from V and 8 bases from J, leaving 23 bases between. Germline CDR1 is SGHTA and CDR2 is FQGNSA. The CDR3 runs 15 residues. CDR3 protein: CASSLLDSALSKQYF. CDR3 in DNA: TGTGCCAGCAGTTTATTGGACAGTGCCTTATCGAAGCAGTACTTC.

This clonotype came up many times. The genes are TRBV12-3 or TRBV12-4 and TRBJ1-6; no clear D gene. The V gene lost 1 base and the J gene lost 10 bases, with 8 bases spanning the gap. The CDR3 has 13 residues. The DNA of the CDR3 is TGTGCCAGCAGTTTAGACGGTTTATCACCCCTCCACTTT. Translation gives CASSLDGLSPLHF.

This clonotype was recorded a few times. The chain recombines TRBV5-6 with TRBJ2-3, with D tentatively TRBD2 (5 bases). Per the germline V gene, CDR1 is SGHDT and CDR2 is YYEEEE. With 0 bases removed from V and 3 bases from J, the gap between germline ends came to 11 bases. This CDR3 has 15 residues. The DNA of the CDR3 is TGTGCCAGCAGCTTGGCGGGGTTTAGGACAGATACGCAGTATTTT. It encodes CASSLAGFRTDTQYF.

This clonotype was seen a few times. The V call is TRBV7-2, the J call TRBJ2-1; the match to TRBD2 covers 13 bases. The CDR3 has 16 amino acids. Per germline, CDR1 SGHTA and CDR2 FQGNSA. V lost 3 bases, J lost 10 bases, and 9 bases stayed unmatched. The CDR3 protein is CASSFLRLAGGGEQFF. In DNA form, the CDR3 reads TGTGCCAGCAGCTTCTTACGACTAGCGGGGGGTGGGGAGCAGTTCTTC.

This clonotype was seen many times. J is TRBJ2-1 and V is TRBV7-2; D not certain. Trimming shortened V by 1 base and J by 0 bases, and 7 bases separated the two germline ends. Germline CDR1 reads SGHTA; CDR2 reads FQGNSA. The CDR3 extends over 15 amino acids. CDR3 protein: CASSLGPVSYNEQFF. The CDR3 nucleotides read TGTGCCAGCAGCTTAGGCCCAGTCTCCTACAATGAGCAGTTCTTC. The full variable domain, completed using reference TRBV7-2 and TRBJ2-1, is GAGVSQSPSNKVTEKGKDVELRCDPISGHTALYWYRQSLGQGLEFLIYFQGNSAPDKSGLPSDRFSAERTGGSVSTLTIQRTQQEDSAVYLCASSLGPVSYNEQFFGPGTRLTVL.

This clonotype was recorded a few times. The chain uses TRBV7-2 and TRBJ2-4; TRBD2 agrees at 9 bases. CDR1 and CDR2 (germline): SGHTA, FQGNSA. CDR3 length equals 15 residues. After removal of 5 bases from V and 6 bases from J, the junction contained 8 bases not matched to a gene. CDR3 nucleotide sequence: TGTGCCAGCAGCATCGGGACTAGCTCTCGAAACATTCAGTACTTC. Translating it yields CASSIGTSSRNIQYF.

CDR3 bases: TGTGCCTGGAGTCCGCAAGTACAGGGAATGCTGTTTTTT. It yields the protein CAWSPQVQGMLFF. V usage is TRBV30 and J usage is TRBJ1-4; TRBD1 might be the D (6 bases). The germline CDR1 and CDR2 sequences are GTSNPN and SVGIG (reference sequence). Trimming cost V 2 bases and J 14 bases, with 18 bases left between them. The CDR3 is 13 amino acids.

This sequence joins TRBV6-5 and TRBJ1-2; maybe TRBD1 (5 bases). The CDR3 contains 15 residues. The germline V gene has CDR1 MNHEY and CDR2 SVGAGI. The V end was cut by 2 bases, the J end by 5 bases, with 15 bases between. Here the CDR3 DNA reads TGTGCCAGCAGTTACCTCCGAGGGGTTGGGTATGGCTACACCTTC. It encodes CASSYLRGVGYGYTF.

There are many counts of this clonotype. This chain links TRBV20-1 with TRBJ1-2, with 7 bases aligning to TRBD1. The germline V gene encodes CDR1 DFQATT and CDR2 SNEGSKA (reference sequence). The ends lost 0 bases at V and 2 bases at J; junction bases unmatched: 0. The CDR3 length is 13 residues. DNA for the CDR3: TGCAGTGCTAGAGACAGGGGGAACTATGGCTACACCTTC. This encodes CSARDRGNYGYTF.

This clonotype showed up just a few times. The gene calls are TRBV7-2 and TRBJ2-1; the D gene is possibly TRBD2 (5 bases). This CDR3 has 16 residues. Germline-derived CDR1 and CDR2 are SGHTA and FQGNSA. Deletions cut 1 base from V and 4 bases from J, with 14 bases between. The CDR3 sequence is CASSLDSRVGYNEQFF. The CDR3 DNA sequence: TGTGCCAGCAGCTTAGACTCGCGGGTGGGGTACAATGAGCAGTTCTTC.

As regards this clonotype: This may be a read error: a much more frequent sequence differs by one nucleotide. The gene calls are TRBV6-6 and TRBJ2-3, with 9 bases that match TRBD1. Germline lookup yields CDR1 MNHNY and CDR2 SVGAGI (reference sequence). The CDR3 has 15 residues. CDR3 protein: CASGYSRQGADTQYF. In DNA form, the CDR3 reads TGTGCCAGCGGTTACTCGAGACAGGGGGCAGATACGCAGTATTTT.

The rearrangement uses TRBV9 and TRBJ2-7; TRBD1 or TRBD2 may be the D gene (6 bases each). This CDR3 has 12 amino acids. The V end lost 7 bases, the J end lost 3 bases, and 11 bases lay between the germline ends. Germline CDR1 and CDR2: SGDLS and YYNGEE. DNA for the CDR3: TGTGCCAGCGGCGGGACAAACTACGAGCAGTACTTC. Its translation is CASGGTNYEQYF. The full variable domain, rest sourced from reference TRBV9 and TRBJ2-7, is DSGVTQTPKHLITATGQRVTLRCSPRSGDLSVYWYQQSLDQGLQFLIQYYNGEERAKGNILERFSAQQFPDLHSELNLSSLELGDSALYFCASGGTNYEQYFGPGTRLTVT.

This clonotype showed up many times. The chain is built from TRBV12-3 or TRBV12-4 and TRBJ2-7; D is possibly TRBD1 or TRBD2 (5 bases each). The CDR3 consists of 12 residues. Trimming shortened V by 5 bases and J by 2 bases, and 7 bases separated the two germline ends. CDR3 nucleotide sequence: TGTGCCAGCAGTGGGGGAACCTACGAGCAGTACTTC. This encodes CASSGGTYEQYF.